This T cell receptor beta chain was recorded in a study of shared clonotypes between healthy human individuals (dated by TCRdb to 2018 to 2021). Background on the whole study: The cohort included three men and two women between 18 and 49 years of age. For each donor, three plates each were used for CD4 naive and CD4 memory, two plates were used for CD8 naive, and one plate was used for CD8 memory. To estimate repertoire size and how much clonotypes are shared between individuals, the study performed deep sequencing of blood TCR repertoires from a few healthy adults. To increase sequencing depth and limit assay-specific biases, TCR repertoire library preparation and sequencing were carried out by different laboratories using diverse techniques. Per donor, leukapheresis produced somewhere between about 0.94 and 9 billion PBMCs. Overall results and qualifications from the work: The genetic and exposure-history diversity represented was limited by the small number of donors. Naive subsets generally had larger estimated clonotype richness than memory subsets did. When a handful of donors were compared, the shared fraction of clonotypes was 5% to 6.5% for naive CD4, more than 3% for naive CD8, more than 2% for memory CD4, and 0.4% for memory CD8. Incomplete sequencing was indicated by rarefaction of sorted-subset datasets, despite the large sequencing depth. Clonotypes shared by all four sorted-subset donors showed higher generation probabilities than non-shared clonotypes. Sampling was restricted to blood, and TCR repertoires in tissue are likely to differ from TCR repertoires in blood. Based on pairwise subsampling, the degree of clonotype sharing among donors was expected to be affected by sequencing depth.

For the CD8 naive samples, CD45RO-negative cells were positively selected for CCR7, yielding a CD45RA+CCR7+ population from which TemRA cells were excluded. The donors were healthy, HIV-negative adults who had no recently reported acute infections or vaccinations. Only Caucasian adults living in Nashville, Tennessee, USA were represented among the donors. After blood collection by leukapheresis, PBMCs were isolated using Ficoll-Histopaque density gradient centrifugation and then cryopreserved in the vapor phase of liquid nitrogen. Purity and quantity of every magnetically sorted T cell population were checked by analytical flow cytometry. Genomic DNA was isolated from each sorted fraction and quantified by UV absorbance on a Nanodrop 2000c. Using the deep immunoSEQ assay, multiplex PCR amplified TCR CDR3 regions from genomic DNA. Extracted genomic DNA from each cell subset was spread evenly across all wells of several immunoSEQ 96-well plates, with each plate serving as a replicate. Each replicate PCR for sorted subsets received around 200 ng genomic DNA, equal to some 32,000 T cell genomes. Purified libraries were measured with a Qubit 3.0 fluorometer, size-checked on a Bioanalyzer 2100, and measured again with the KAPA Library Quantification kit. Every immunoSEQ 96-well plate was sequenced on a separate single-read 150-cycle Illumina NextSeq 550 flow cell. The authors processed their data as follows. Because the immunoSEQ output held only junctional sequences and lacked quality scores, the filtering could not match the filtering applied to full-length reads. To assign V/J genes and CDR3, sequences were annotated using PyIR, a Python wrapper for IgBLAST v1.9, with IMGT germline references. Any read was removed if the V/J assignment was weak (E-value above 1e-6), the CDR3 was missing, or the read contained stop codons, out-of-frame junctions, or ambiguous translated residues. V3J clonotypes were defined by identical inferred V gene, J gene, and CDR3 amino acid sequence. Percentage overlap between repertoires was computed as shared unique clonotypes divided by the size of the smaller repertoire. Three approaches were used to assess repertoire richness: RTK rarefaction, the Chao1 estimator, and Recon v2.1 estimates of unobserved clonotypes. For all TCRbeta clonotypes obtained by the gDNA method from a few donors, generation probabilities were computed with OLGA. Held by TCRdb, this immuneACCESS table contains in-frame sequences only and omits some clones. Under half of the omission traces to an unresolved V gene where checked; the cause of the rest is unknown. That table furnishes V, J and clone size, whereas the DNA furnished D and trimming. This sample gives some 2,100,000 clones in total; 85% to 95% of them show up just once. Over 1.5% of the sample rests with the top ten.

On this clone itself: Its cognate antigen has yet to be identified. One base away there is no much larger clone; base qualities are not given. In the same sample, other DNA sequences code for this CDR3.

CDR1 and CDR2 are read off the germline V gene (reference sequence) as MNHEY and SMNVEV. Ends trimmed: V by 4 bases, J by 4 bases; bases unmatched to a gene: 6. Spanning cysteine to phenylalanine, the CDR3 consists of 15 amino acids. Only the CDR3 portion is preserved as DNA: 45 bases, with reading frame beginning at the first base. The rearrangement joined TRBV27 to TRBJ2-3; TRBD1 aligns with 9 central bases. Source material: naive CD8+ T cells from PBMCs. This specimen's cell subset or site label, per the study, means: CD45RA+CCR7+. The receptor's source is a young man in good health. Some clones in this sample may be carry-over from other donors' samples. CDR3 sequence: CASSSPGQGADTQYF. The sequenced DNA: TGTGCCAGCAGTTCACCGGGACAGGGCGCAGATACGCAGTATTTT.